These 30 T cell receptor beta chains share one sample of origin, sequenced in a study of human T cells and chemical hapten exposure. Total RNA came from unfractionated whole blood. In TCRdb, the 5' RACE reads were re-called with MiXCR into one record per CDR3 protein. Of 95,000 to 120,000 distinct CDR3 sequences listed, approximately 19% are singletons. The source is a human donor in good health.

The chain carries TRBV6-5 and TRBJ2-2, with TRBD2 matching over 8 bases. Germline V lookup: CDR1 MNHEY, CDR2 SVGAGI. Trimming at V came to 6 bases and at J to 2 bases, leaving 8 bases not matched to a gene. This CDR3 comprises 16 residues. This CDR3 is CASSLRSGSNTGELFF. Written as DNA, the CDR3 is TGTGCCAGCAGCCTAAGAAGCGGGAGCAACACCGGGGAGCTGTTTTTT.

This clonotype was picked up a small number of times. The chain is built from TRBV3-1 and TRBJ1-5; tentatively, D is TRBD1 (5 bases). This CDR3 has 13 amino acids. V was shortened by 6 bases and J by 4 bases, with 10 bases between the two germline ends. Germline loops: CDR1 LGHDT, CDR2 YNNKEL (reference sequence). CDR3 in amino acids: CASSRQLNQPQHF. The CDR3 DNA reads as TGTGCCAGCAGTCGACAGCTAAATCAGCCCCAGCATTTT.

This clonotype was seen a handful of times. The chain uses TRBV6-2 or TRBV6-3 and TRBJ1-6; possibly TRBD1 for D (6 bases). In germline, CDR1 is MNHEY, CDR2 SVGEGT. The CDR3 extends over 18 amino acids. Trimming took 1 base from V and 9 from J, leaving 22 bases between them. The CDR3 sequence: CASSYFRDKGWGVSPLHF. The CDR3 nucleotides read TGTGCCAGCAGTTACTTCCGGGACAAGGGGTGGGGGGTTTCACCCCTCCACTTT.

The chain employs TRBV12-3 or TRBV12-4 and TRBJ1-2; weak D call: TRBD1 (5 bases). The CDR3 contains 12 residues. The ends were cut back, 5 bases at V and 6 bases at J, with 10 bases in the middle. Here the CDR3 reads CASSPQGDGYTF. The CDR3 coding sequence is TGTGCCAGCAGTCCCCAGGGAGATGGCTACACCTTC.

This clonotype was seen a handful of times. The J gene is TRBJ2-3, the V gene TRBV12-3 or TRBV12-4, with D perhaps matching TRBD1 (6 bases). The CDR3 has 15 amino acids. With 3 bases removed from V and 4 bases from J, the gap between germline ends came to 14 bases. CDR3 in DNA: TGTGCCAGCAGTTTGAGCCAGGGGCGGTCAGATACGCAGTATTTT. It is translated as CASSLSQGRSDTQYF.

This clonotype came up many times. DNA of the CDR3: TGTGCCAGCAGCCCGGGACAGGGGGGGCCCCAGCATTTT. Translation gives CASSPGQGGPQHF. This chain links TRBV28 with TRBJ1-5; TRBD1 agrees at 11 bases. The germline gives CDR1 MDHEN, CDR2 SYDVKM. With V trimmed by 6 bases and J by 9 bases, 4 bases remained unmatched. This CDR3 spans 13 amino acids.

V usage is TRBV27 and J usage is TRBJ1-1; TRBD1 matches at 8 bases. The CDR3 is made up of 17 amino acids. V gave up 1 base and J gave up 0 bases; unmatched junction bases: 7. In germline, CDR1 is MNHEY, CDR2 SMNVEV (reference sequence). The CDR3 loop reads CASSLFGGQGMNTEAFF. The DNA for the CDR3 is TGTGCCAGCAGTTTATTCGGCGGACAGGGAATGAACACTGAAGCTTTCTTT.

A single count supports this clonotype. CDR3 residues: CASTRTGVTEDGYTF. The CDR3 nucleotides are TGTGCCAGCACTCGGACAGGGGTTACTGAAGATGGCTACACCTTC. The gene calls are TRBV12-3 or TRBV12-4 and TRBJ1-2, with 9 bases matching TRBD1. Unmatched junction bases numbered 12, after V lost 7 bases and J lost 6 bases. There are 15 residues in the CDR3.

This clonotype was seen a handful of times. The chain joins TRBV4-1 to TRBJ2-7; TRBD1 matches 11 bases. Germline CDR1 is MGHRA and CDR2 is YSYEKL. V gave up 4 bases and J gave up 5 bases; unmatched junction bases: 4. The CDR3 extends over 14 amino acids. The CDR3 nucleotides read TGCGCCAGCAGCCCCGGACAGGGGGCCGACGAGCAGTACTTC. Its protein is CASSPGQGADEQYF.

The chain combines TRBV5-4 with TRBJ1-1; D may be TRBD1 (5 bases). Germline V gene sequence: CDR1 SGHNT, CDR2 YYREEE (reference sequence). This CDR3 contains 11 residues. V lost 2 bases and J lost 8, with 7 bases in between. The CDR3 nucleotides are TGTGCCAGCAGCTTCCACAGGGAAGCTTTCTTT. It translates to CASSFHREAFF.

The CDR3 nucleotides read TGCGCCAGGACCAGGGGGGGCACTGAAGCTTTCTTT. Protein product: CARTRGGTEAFF. The chain has TRBV5-1 and TRBJ1-1, with 7 bases matching TRBD1. V shed 8 bases, J shed 4 bases, and the junction held 5 bases outside the gene matches. This CDR3 region has 12 residues. Germline V gives CDR1 SGHRS, CDR2 YFSETQ. Full variable domain (missing parts from reference TRBV5-1 and TRBJ1-1): KAGVTQTPRYLIKTRGQQVTLSCSPISGHRSVSWYQQTPGQGLQFLFEYFSETQRNKGNFPGRFSGRQFSNSRSEMNVSTLELGDSALYLCARTRGGTEAFFGQGTRLTVV.

V gene TRBV5-1 combines with J gene TRBJ2-6; TRBD1 aligns across 11 bases. Germline CDR1 SGHRS, CDR2 YFSETQ. Losses at the gene ends were 4 bases for V and 1 base for J; bases not matched to a gene: 7. The CDR3 runs 18 residues. For the CDR3, the DNA is TGCGCCAGCAGCCCGTACGGACAGGGGGCGTCTGGGGCCAACGTCCTGACTTTC. It codes for CASSPYGQGASGANVLTF.

J is TRBJ1-1 and V is TRBV7-9; 9 nucleotides line up with TRBD1. This CDR3 is 16 amino acids long. V shed 5 bases and J 4 bases; nucleotides not matched to a gene: 11. Germline V gives CDR1 SEHNR, CDR2 FQNEAQ (reference sequence). The CDR3 loop is CASSATGTGKITEAFF. CDR3 nucleotides: TGTGCCAGCAGCGCCACCGGGACAGGGAAGATCACTGAAGCTTTCTTT.

The chain links TRBV4-1 to TRBJ1-1, with D unresolved. Germline CDR1 is MGHRA and CDR2 is YSYEKL. The V end lost 0 bases, the J end lost 2 bases, and 16 bases lay between the germline ends. The CDR3 runs 17 residues. The chain's CDR3 is CASSQDATGYQNTEAFF. Written as DNA, the CDR3 is TGCGCCAGCAGCCAAGATGCAACCGGATATCAAAACACTGAAGCTTTCTTT.

The chain joins TRBV6-5 to TRBJ2-6; D might be TRBD1 or TRBD2, each matching 7 bases. Germline V gene data show CDR1 as MNHEY and CDR2 as SVGAGI. Deletions cut 7 bases from V and 0 bases from J, with 19 bases between. The CDR3 runs 18 residues. For the CDR3, the DNA is TGTGCCAGCAATATCAGGGGGGGGCTTAGCTCTGGGGCCAACGTCCTGACTTTC. It yields the protein CASNIRGGLSSGANVLTF.

CDR3 residues: CASSRTGSGSPLHF. The CDR3 DNA sequence: TGTGCCAGCTCACGAACAGGGTCAGGTTCACCCCTCCACTTT. V and J are TRBV18 and TRBJ1-6; a weak D match, TRBD1 (6 bases). With 4 bases removed from V and 9 bases from J, the gap between germline ends came to 13 bases. The CDR3 sequence is 14 residues long. Germline values: CDR1 KGHSH, CDR2 LQKENI. Combining the CDR3 with reference TRBV18 and TRBJ1-6 gives the whole variable domain NAGVMQNPRHLVRRRGQEARLRCSPMKGHSHVYWYRQLPEEGLKFMVYLQKENIIDESGMPKERFSAEFPKEGPSILRIQQVVRGDSAAYFCASSRTGSGSPLHFGNGTRLTVT.

The genes are TRBV7-2 and TRBJ2-1, with D unclear. V was trimmed by 2 bases and J by 3 bases, leaving 5 bases between them. The germline CDR1 and CDR2 sequences are SGHTA and FQGNSA. This CDR3 region has 13 residues. The CDR3 DNA reads TGTGCCAGCAGCTTATACGTCTACAATGAGCAGTTCTTC. Translated: CASSLYVYNEQFF.

This clonotype occurred a few times. The chain joins TRBV28 to TRBJ2-1; 10 positions agree with TRBD2. Trimming removed 7 bases from V and 8 bases from J; junction bases left unmatched: 11. Germline V CDR1 and CDR2: MDHEN, SYDVKM. The CDR3 runs 15 residues. The CDR3 DNA reads as TGTGCCAGCACCACCCAAGCGGGAGGGCGGGATGAGCAGTTCTTC. The encoded protein is CASTTQAGGRDEQFF.

This clonotype has just a few counts. The chain recombines TRBV28 with TRBJ1-5, with D unclear. In germline, CDR1 is MDHEN, CDR2 SYDVKM. CDR3 length: 11 amino acids. V lost 4 bases to trimming and J lost 7 bases, with 5 bases between them. The chain's CDR3 is CASSSKQPQHF. The CDR3 nucleotides read TGTGCCAGCAGTTCGAAGCAGCCCCAGCATTTT.

The chain recombines TRBV6-5 with TRBJ2-2, with D maybe TRBD1 (7 bases). The CDR3 runs 15 residues. The V end was cut by 8 bases, the J end by 4 bases, with 17 bases between. Per the germline V gene, CDR1 is MNHEY and CDR2 is SVGAGI. CDR3 in amino acids: CASQRQGGITGELFF. CDR3 in DNA: TGTGCCAGCCAAAGACAGGGAGGAATCACCGGGGAGCTGTTTTTT.

The chain employs TRBV10-3 and TRBJ2-3, with 13 bases that match TRBD2. From germline, CDR1 is ENHRY and CDR2 SYGVKD. This CDR3 contains 15 residues. V dropped 6 bases and J dropped 10; count of bases not matched to a gene: 10. The CDR3 coding sequence is TGTGCCATCAGCCGCGGGACTAGCGGGGTTCGAGCGCAGTATTTT. Its protein product is CAISRGTSGVRAQYF.

This clonotype was observed once. The V and J genes are TRBV11-2 and TRBJ2-3; the D gene could be TRBD1 or TRBD2 (6 bases each). The CDR3 runs 14 residues. Deletions cut 7 bases from V and 4 bases from J, with 15 bases between. CDR1 is SGHAT and CDR2 is FQNNGV in the germline V gene. CDR3 amino acids: CASNLGGSPDTQYF. In DNA form, the CDR3 reads TGTGCCAGCAACTTGGGGGGCTCCCCAGATACGCAGTATTTT.

This clonotype showed up just a few times. J is TRBJ2-2 and V is TRBV20-1, with D possibly called TRBD1 or TRBD2 (5 bases each). V shed 6 bases and J shed 4 bases, with 18 bases lying between them. This CDR3 has 15 residues. Germline CDR1 is DFQATT and CDR2 is SNEGSKA (reference sequence). The CDR3, as DNA: TGCAGTGCCCGACCCCTAACTAGGGGCACCGGGGAGCTGTTTTTT. It specifies CSARPLTRGTGELFF.

The chain carries TRBV28 and TRBJ1-2; 8 nucleotides line up with TRBD1. The V gene's germline CDR1 is MDHEN and CDR2 SYDVKM. The ends lost 3 bases at V and 5 bases at J; junction bases unmatched: 2. This CDR3 has 13 residues. The CDR3 coding sequence is TGTGCCAGCAGTTTCCGGACAGGGTATGGCTACACCTTC. Its protein product is CASSFRTGYGYTF.

This clonotype was picked up many times. The chain recombines TRBV12-3 or TRBV12-4 with TRBJ1-5; D ambiguous. The V end was cut by 5 bases, the J end by 0 bases, with 8 bases between. The CDR3 sequence is 14 residues long. The CDR3 sequence is CASSRDVSNQPQHF. In nucleotides, the CDR3 is TGTGCCAGCAGTCGGGATGTTAGCAATCAGCCCCAGCATTTT.

This clonotype was seen only a few times. This CDR3 reads CASSLVGSTRGYTF. The CDR3 nucleotides are TGTGCCAGCAGTTTAGTGGGCTCCACCCGAGGCTACACCTTC. This chain connects TRBV28 to TRBJ1-2; no reliable D call. The V and J ends lost 2 bases and 8 bases respectively, with 15 bases between them. There are 14 residues in the CDR3. Looked up from germline, CDR1 is MDHEN and CDR2 is SYDVKM.

The chain has TRBV28 and TRBJ2-7, with TRBD1 as a possible D gene (5 bases). V was cut by 9 bases and J by 0 bases, with 15 bases left in between. This CDR3 is built from 14 residues. In germline, CDR1 is MDHEN, CDR2 SYDVKM. The CDR3 is CASFQGLNSYEQYF. The CDR3 DNA is TGTGCCAGTTTTCAGGGCCTTAACTCCTACGAGCAGTACTTC.

This clonotype was counted between two and nine times. This chain links TRBV29-1 with TRBJ1-1; D uncertain. The germline CDR1 and CDR2 sequences are SQVTM and ANQGSEA. The V end lost 5 bases, the J end lost 1 base, and 5 bases lay between the germline ends. The CDR3 spans 11 residues. Here the CDR3 DNA reads TGCAGCGTTACCGGGAACACTGAAGCTTTCTTT. This translates into CSVTGNTEAFF.

This clonotype was counted a few times. The chain recombines TRBV5-1 with TRBJ1-5, with no clear D. V was cut by 0 bases and J by 0 bases, with 7 bases left in between. The CDR3 length is 15 residues. The germline V gene encodes CDR1 SGHRS and CDR2 YFSETQ. CDR3 residues: CASSLGGNSNQPQHF. CDR3 DNA: TGCGCCAGCAGCTTGGGGGGTAATAGCAATCAGCCCCAGCATTTT.

The chain recombines TRBV20-1 with TRBJ1-2; 7 positions match TRBD1. The CDR3 loop spans 14 amino acids. The trim removed 5 bases at V and 5 bases at J, leaving 11 bases unmatched. Germline CDR1 is DFQATT and CDR2 is SNEGSKA (reference sequence). The CDR3 sequence: CSADTQGSGYGYTF. DNA for the CDR3: TGCAGTGCTGACACACAGGGGTCGGGTTATGGCTACACCTTC.